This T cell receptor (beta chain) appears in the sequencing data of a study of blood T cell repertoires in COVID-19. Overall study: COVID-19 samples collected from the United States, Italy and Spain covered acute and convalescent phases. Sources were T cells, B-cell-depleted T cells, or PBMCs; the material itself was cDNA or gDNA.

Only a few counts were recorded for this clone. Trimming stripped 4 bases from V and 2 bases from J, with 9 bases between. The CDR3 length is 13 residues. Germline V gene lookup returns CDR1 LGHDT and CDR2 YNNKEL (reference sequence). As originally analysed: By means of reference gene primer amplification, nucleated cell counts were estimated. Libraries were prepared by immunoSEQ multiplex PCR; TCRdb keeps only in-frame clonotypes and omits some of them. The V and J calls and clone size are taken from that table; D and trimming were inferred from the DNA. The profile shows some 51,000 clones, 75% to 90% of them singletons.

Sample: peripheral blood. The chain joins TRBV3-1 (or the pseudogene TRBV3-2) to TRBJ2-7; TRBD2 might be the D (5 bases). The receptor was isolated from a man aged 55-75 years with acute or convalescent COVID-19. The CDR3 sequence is CASSRAGAYEQYF. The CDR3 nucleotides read TGTGCCAGCAGCCGCGCCGGGGCCTACGAGCAGTACTTC.